A selection of T cell receptor beta chains follows, all from one sample in a study of blood T cell repertoires in COVID-19. The table came from immunoSEQ multiplex PCR; TCRdb's copy has only in-frame clones and leaves some out. Of 200,000 to 250,000 clones detected, about three quarters appear once; the ten largest clones hold approximately 6.6%. The material sequenced was peripheral blood. These receptors were obtained from a woman aged 65 to 85 with acute or convalescent COVID-19. The CDR3 runs from the conserved cysteine through the conserved F or W. Each record gives: V gene, CDR3 protein.

v_gene: TRBV25-1; CDR3aa: CASSEYWDRGLGTIYF
v_gene: TRBV6-2/TRBV6-3; CDR3aa: CASSASPGTRYSDTQYF
v_gene: TRBV6-2/TRBV6-3; CDR3aa: CASSSPGTGFYEQYF
v_gene: TRBV7-8; CDR3aa: CASSKGAVNIQYF
v_gene: TRBV3-1/TRBV3-2; CDR3aa: CASSQREGLNIQYF
v_gene: TRBV4-1; CDR3aa: CASSQITSGGPNRADTQYF
v_gene: TRBV10-1; CDR3aa: CASSGVGTGTRSTDTQYF
v_gene: TRBV19; CDR3aa: CASKATGTDTQYF
v_gene: TRBV29-1; CDR3aa: CSGTENYGYTF
v_gene: TRBV27; CDR3aa: CASSFQGLNSPLHF
v_gene: TRBV14; CDR3aa: CASSQGGYGYTF
v_gene: TRBV3-1/TRBV3-2; CDR3aa: CASSQGQGLMETQYF
v_gene: TRBV5-1; CDR3aa: CASSRRNRVYTEAFF
v_gene: TRBV19; CDR3aa: CASSILQGRAGNIQYF
v_gene: TRBV5-1; CDR3aa: CASSFGQVYGYTF
v_gene: TRBV24-1; CDR3aa: CATRAGTGYGGELFF
v_gene: TRBV7-2; CDR3aa: CASSRMTGRNTGELFF
v_gene: TRBV5-1; CDR3aa: CASSLGTGQSNQPQHF
v_gene: TRBV6-5; CDR3aa: CASQKEGVSADTQYF
v_gene: TRBV5-1; CDR3aa: CASSWVSGTDTQYF
v_gene: TRBV7-2; CDR3aa: CASSTPGTGGRETQYF
v_gene: TRBV10-3; CDR3aa: CAVSGGAQGNTGELFF
v_gene: TRBV3-1/TRBV3-2; CDR3aa: CASSQEGIGAGGQETQYF
v_gene: TRBV3-1/TRBV3-2; CDR3aa: CASGRLAGSGETQYF
v_gene: TRBV2; CDR3aa: CASRIRDRLLVVRQGVTGELFF
v_gene: TRBV30; CDR3aa: CAFPIRTGTYF
v_gene: TRBV5-1; CDR3aa: CASSLATSGVNEQFF
v_gene: TRBV6-5; CDR3aa: CASSQLVGETQYF
v_gene: TRBV4-3; CDR3aa: CASSQVRSSYEQYF
v_gene: TRBV4-3; CDR3aa: CASSQLDRSNSPLHF
v_gene: TRBV9; CDR3aa: CASSVVGGAYNEQFF
v_gene: TRBV21-1; CDR3aa: CASSKACQQETQYF